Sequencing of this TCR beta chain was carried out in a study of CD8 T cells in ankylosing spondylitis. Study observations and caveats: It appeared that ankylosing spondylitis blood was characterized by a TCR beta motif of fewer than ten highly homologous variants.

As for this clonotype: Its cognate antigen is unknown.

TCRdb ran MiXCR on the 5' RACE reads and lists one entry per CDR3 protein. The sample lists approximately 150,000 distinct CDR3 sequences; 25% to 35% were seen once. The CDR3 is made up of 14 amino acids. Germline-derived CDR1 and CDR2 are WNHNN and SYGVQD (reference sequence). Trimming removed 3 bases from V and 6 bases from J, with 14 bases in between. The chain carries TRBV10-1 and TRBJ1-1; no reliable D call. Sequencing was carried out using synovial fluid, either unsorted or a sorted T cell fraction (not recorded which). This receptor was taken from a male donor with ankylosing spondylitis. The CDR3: CASSDGSYRAEAFF. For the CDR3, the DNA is TGCGCCAGCAGTGACGGCAGCTATAGGGCTGAAGCTTTCTTT.